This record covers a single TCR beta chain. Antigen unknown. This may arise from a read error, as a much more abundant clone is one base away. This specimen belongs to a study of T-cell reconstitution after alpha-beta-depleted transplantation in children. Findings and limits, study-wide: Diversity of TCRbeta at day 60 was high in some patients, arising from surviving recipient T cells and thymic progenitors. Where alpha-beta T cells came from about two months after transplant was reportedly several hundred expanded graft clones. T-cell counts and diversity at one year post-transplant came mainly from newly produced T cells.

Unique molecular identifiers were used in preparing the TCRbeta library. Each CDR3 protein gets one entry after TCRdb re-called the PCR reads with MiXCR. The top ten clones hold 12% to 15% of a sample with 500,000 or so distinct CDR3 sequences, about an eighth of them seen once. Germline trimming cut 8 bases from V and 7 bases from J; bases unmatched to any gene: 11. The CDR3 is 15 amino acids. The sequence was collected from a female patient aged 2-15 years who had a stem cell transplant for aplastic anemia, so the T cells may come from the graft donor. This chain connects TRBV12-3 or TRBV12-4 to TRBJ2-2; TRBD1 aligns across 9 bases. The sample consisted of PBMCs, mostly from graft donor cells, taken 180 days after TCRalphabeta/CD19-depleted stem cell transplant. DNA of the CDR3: TGTGCCAGCGGCCGCGGGACAGGGTGGGTCGGGGAGCTGTTTTTT. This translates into CASGRGTGWVGELFF.